This record looks at one TCR beta chain sequence and its context. The data are from a study of blood T cell repertoires in COVID-19. Background on the study: The recovered donors of Cohort 3 showed two negative PCRs, clearance, or symptom resolution.

Trimming took off 6 bases at V and 6 bases at J, with 12 bases between the two ends. CDR3 length equals 12 residues. Germline-derived CDR1 and CDR2 are MDHEN and SYDVKM. Sequencing was performed with immunoSEQ multiplex PCR; in TCRdb, only in-frame clones are kept and a portion is missing. The sample has roughly 150,000 clones, roughly 78% seen once. The TCR comes from a woman in her 70s in a cohort exposed to, infected with or recovered from COVID-19 (not recorded which). The chain uses TRBV28 and TRBJ2-7, with D possibly matching TRBD2 (5 bases). The material sequenced was PBMCs or T cells enriched from blood (not recorded which). The CDR3 protein is CASRLLAGEQYF. CDR3 coding DNA: TGTGCCAGCAGACTCCTAGCTGGCGAGCAGTACTTC.